The present T cell receptor beta chain was sequenced within a study of CD8 T cells in Susac syndrome. Only one count was recorded for this clonotype. An amount of RNA that ranged from roughly 0.45 to 1 ug was reverse transcribed with random hexamers. Amplification of TCR beta CDR3 by immunoSEQ multiplex PCR spanned 54 Vbeta and 13 Jbeta. A single record per CDR3 protein comes from TCRdb applying MiXCR to the immunoSEQ multiplex PCR reads. The table includes some 180,000 distinct CDR3 sequences, just under 95% detected once. Germline V gene lookup returns CDR1 PRHDT and CDR2 FYEKMQ (reference sequence). This CDR3 spans 13 amino acids. V lost 5 bases and J 7 bases, leaving 14 bases between the germline ends.

Sequenced material: CD4+ T cells from PBMCs. The clonotype was recovered from a human donor with Susac syndrome. V usage is TRBV13 and J usage is TRBJ1-2; weak D call: TRBD1 (6 bases). CDR3 residues: CASSTRGLGGYTF. The CDR3 region has the DNA TGTGCCAGCAGCACTCGGGGGCTTGGTGGCTACACCTTC.